One and the same sample provided the 8 T cell receptor beta chains below, sequenced in a study of T cell responses to AZD1222 COVID-19 vaccine. The table came from immunoSEQ multiplex PCR; TCRdb's copy has only in-frame clones and leaves some out. The data show 100,000 to 110,000 clones, around nine tenths seen once. The sample in question was peripheral blood, obtained on day 0 of AZD1222 vaccination. The receptors were sampled from an adult in good health.

The chain uses TRBV4-1 and TRBJ2-5; D perhaps matches TRBD1 (6 bases). Trimming took 9 bases from V and 1 from J, leaving 18 bases between them. CDR1 and CDR2 (germline): MGHRA, YSYEKL. The CDR3 consists of 15 residues. The CDR3 DNA reads as TGCGCCAGTTCCCCAAACCGGGACATCCAAGAGACCCAGTACTTC. The encoded protein is CASSPNRDIQETQYF.

This sequence joins TRBV27 and TRBJ1-5, with D possibly being TRBD1 (5 bases). Germline CDR1 reads MNHEY; CDR2 reads SMNVEV (reference sequence). Trimming left V 5 bases short and J 3 bases short, with 20 bases between. The length of the CDR3 is 17 residues. In nucleotides, the CDR3 is TGTGCCAGCAGTAATCATCAGGGACCTCTTACCAATCAGCCCCAGCATTTT. Its translation: CASSNHQGPLTNQPQHF.

The chain joins TRBV18 to TRBJ1-1; 9 bases agree with TRBD1. Germline loops: CDR1 KGHSH, CDR2 LQKENI. This CDR3 contains 13 residues. V lost 3 bases, J lost 6 bases, and 2 bases stayed unmatched. CDR3 nucleotides: TGTGCCAGCTCACCGGGACAGGGACCTGAAGCTTTCTTT. It specifies CASSPGQGPEAFF.

V usage is TRBV28 and J usage is TRBJ1-4; TRBD1 matches 7 bases. Germline V gene data show CDR1 as MDHEN and CDR2 as SYDVKM. The CDR3 runs 14 residues. Germline trimming cut 4 bases from V and 4 bases from J; bases unmatched to any gene: 3. CDR3: CASSWGTDNEKLFF. The CDR3 nucleotides read TGTGCCAGCAGTTGGGGGACAGATAATGAAAAACTGTTTTTT.

DNA for the CDR3: TGTGCCACCAGCACGACAGGGACCTATGGCTACACCTTC. It encodes CATSTTGTYGYTF. The chain combines TRBV15 with TRBJ1-2, with TRBD1 matching 7 bases. Germline V lookup: CDR1 LNHNV, CDR2 YYDKDF (reference sequence). V dropped 4 bases and J dropped 4; count of bases not matched to a gene: 3. This CDR3 is 13 amino acids long.

The V gene is TRBV18, the J gene TRBJ2-1; perhaps TRBD2 as D (6 bases). Germline loops: CDR1 KGHSH, CDR2 LQKENI. Trimming took off 0 bases at V and 0 bases at J, with 9 bases between the two ends. The CDR3 loop spans 16 amino acids. CDR3 amino acids: CASSPPGRDSYNEQFF. For the CDR3, the DNA is TGTGCCAGCTCACCACCTGGGCGGGACTCCTACAATGAGCAGTTCTTC.

The CDR3 region is CASEKRGSYNEQFF. The CDR3 nucleotides read TGTGCCAGTGAGAAGAGGGGGTCCTACAATGAGCAGTTCTTC. The chain uses TRBV2 and TRBJ2-1, with a tentative D call TRBD1 (6 bases). V lost 9 bases and J lost 1, with 13 bases in between. In germline, CDR1 is SNHLY, CDR2 FYNNEI. The CDR3 spans 14 residues.

The genes are TRBV9 and TRBJ2-1; a possible D gene is TRBD1 (6 bases). Trimming took off 0 bases at V and 8 bases at J, with 15 bases between the two ends. Germline V gene data show CDR1 as SGDLS and CDR2 as YYNGEE. The CDR3 is 15 residues long. The chain's CDR3 is CASSVGGRGTDEQFF. Here the CDR3 DNA reads TGTGCCAGCAGCGTAGGGGGCAGGGGCACGGATGAGCAGTTCTTC.